Shown below are 17 T cell receptor beta chains from a single sample sequenced in a study of blood T cell repertoires in COVID-19. Sequencing used immunoSEQ multiplex PCR; TCRdb keeps in-frame clones, though not all of them. In the table there are about 200,000 clones, roughly 80% of which are singletons. The sequenced sample was peripheral blood. Receptors were obtained from a man between 50 and 59 years old who had recovered from COVID-19.

The gene calls are TRBV6-5 and TRBJ2-7, with 7 nucleotides matching TRBD2. Germline CDR1 is MNHEY and CDR2 is SVGAGI. J was trimmed by 0 bases and V by 10 bases; bases with no gene match: 3. The CDR3 covers 12 residues. This CDR3 is CATRGISYEQYF. The CDR3, as DNA: TGTGCCACGCGGGGGATCTCCTACGAGCAGTACTTC.

The V and J genes are TRBV7-9 and TRBJ2-5; a weak D match, TRBD1 (5 bases). V lost 4 bases and J lost 3, with 15 bases in between. The germline V gene has CDR1 SEHNR and CDR2 FQNEAQ (reference sequence). The length of the CDR3 is 15 residues. The CDR3 protein is CASSSVQGPKETQYF. CDR3 bases: TGTGCCAGCAGCTCCGTTCAGGGTCCCAAAGAGACCCAGTACTTC.

This clone turned up a few times. CDR3 nucleotides: TGTGCCACCAGCGATAAAAGGACAGGGGGCTACAATGAGCAGTTCTTC. Its translation is CATSDKRTGGYNEQFF. The J gene is TRBJ2-1, the V gene TRBV15; TRBD1 matches 10 bases. Losses at the gene ends were 5 bases for V and 3 bases for J; bases not matched to a gene: 7. The CDR3 spans 16 residues. Per the germline V gene, CDR1 is LNHNV and CDR2 is YYDKDF (reference sequence).

The count of this clone is one. The rearrangement joins TRBV9 to TRBJ2-3, with TRBD2 matching 7 bases. From germline, CDR1 is SGDLS and CDR2 YYNGEE. This CDR3 contains 16 residues. V gave up 0 bases and J gave up 0 bases; unmatched junction bases: 4. The CDR3 nucleotides are TGTGCCAGCAGCGTAGTCGGGGGGATTAGCACAGATACGCAGTATTTT. Protein: CASSVVGGISTDTQYF.

The chain joins TRBV15 to TRBJ2-5; TRBD2 aligns across 10 bases. The CDR3 runs 18 residues. Germline lookup yields CDR1 LNHNV and CDR2 YYDKDF (reference sequence). V dropped 5 bases and J dropped 5; count of bases not matched to a gene: 17. CDR3 DNA sequence: TGTGCCACCAGCGACGATTTTTCTAGCGGGAGTTCGTGGGAGACCCAGTACTTC. It codes for CATSDDFSSGSSWETQYF.

The genes are TRBV6-1 and TRBJ1-6; 9 nucleotides line up with TRBD1. V lost 2 bases, J lost 10 bases, and 9 bases stayed unmatched. CDR3 size: 16 residues. CDR1 MNHNS and CDR2 SASEGT come from the germline V gene. The CDR3 sequence: CASSEIRDREGSPLHF. Here the CDR3 DNA reads TGTGCCAGCAGTGAAATTCGGGACAGGGAAGGATCACCCCTCCACTTT.

This clone appeared a single time. J is TRBJ2-5 and V is TRBV7-2; 9 positions agree with TRBD2. The J segment lost 1 base and the V segment lost 5 bases, leaving 5 bases of the junction unmatched. This CDR3 spans 15 amino acids. From germline, CDR1 is SGHTA and CDR2 FQGNSA. CDR3 sequence (DNA): TGTGCCAGCAGCGAGGAGGGACTAGCCCAAGAGACCCAGTACTTC. Translated, it gives CASSEEGLAQETQYF.

This clone was picked up many times. The rearrangement joins TRBV29-1 to TRBJ1-2; possibly TRBD1 for D (6 bases). The V end lost 0 bases, the J end lost 1 base, and 18 bases lay between the germline ends. Germline lookup yields CDR1 SQVTM and CDR2 ANQGSEA. The CDR3 consists of 17 residues. CDR3 loop: CSVEDFLDSNFNYGYTF. The CDR3 DNA reads as TGCAGCGTTGAAGACTTTTTGGACAGTAACTTTAACTATGGCTACACCTTC.

The CDR3 DNA reads as TGCAGCGTTGACGGGGGACAGGGTGGGTACGAGCAGTACTTC. Translation: CSVDGGQGGYEQYF. This chain joins TRBV29-1 and TRBJ2-7; TRBD1 aligns across 9 bases. CDR1 is SQVTM and CDR2 is ANQGSEA in the germline V gene. The CDR3 runs to 14 residues. Unmatched junction bases numbered 7, after V lost 3 bases and J lost 4 bases.

This sequence joins TRBV3-1 (or the pseudogene TRBV3-2) and TRBJ1-6, with D possibly matching TRBD1 (6 bases). V was trimmed by 2 bases and J by 9 bases, leaving 17 bases between them. In germline, CDR1 is LGHDT, CDR2 YNNKEL (reference sequence). The CDR3 runs to 16 residues. CDR3 amino acids: CASSQPTGHYGSPLHF. In DNA, the CDR3 is TGTGCCAGCAGCCAACCCACGGGACACTATGGTTCACCCCTCCACTTT.

Points on this clone: The sample has other DNA sequences that encode this CDR3 too. V gene TRBV6-5 combines with J gene TRBJ2-7; D call uncertain. The CDR3 runs 14 residues. Germline V gene data show CDR1 as MNHEY and CDR2 as SVGAGI. Trimming stripped 6 bases from V and 0 bases from J, with 12 bases between. CDR3 nucleotides: TGTGCCAGCAGCCGCACATTACCCTCCTACGAGCAGTACTTC. Its protein is CASSRTLPSYEQYF.

The rearrangement links TRBV29-1 to TRBJ1-3; D not resolved. Germline-derived CDR1 and CDR2 are SQVTM and ANQGSEA. The CDR3 length is 12 residues. Trimming stripped 5 bases from V and 4 bases from J, with 9 bases between. The CDR3 loop is CSVRLQGNTIYF. CDR3 nucleotides: TGCAGCGTTCGTCTACAGGGAAACACCATATATTTT. Full variable domain (remainder filled in from reference TRBV29-1 and TRBJ1-3): SAVISQKPSRDICQRGTSLTIQCQVDSQVTMMFWYRQQPGQSLTLIATANQGSEATYESGFVIDKFPISRPNLTFSTLTVSNMSPEDSSIYLCSVRLQGNTIYFGEGSWLTVV.

The J gene is TRBJ2-3, the V gene TRBV5-1, with TRBD2 matching over 10 bases. J was trimmed by 0 bases and V by 4 bases; bases with no gene match: 5. The CDR3 runs to 16 residues. Germline V gene sequence: CDR1 SGHRS, CDR2 YFSETQ. Here the CDR3 reads CASSLGTSDSTDTQYF. The CDR3 DNA is TGCGCCAGCAGCCTCGGGACTAGCGATAGCACAGATACGCAGTATTTT.

This CDR3 reads CAINQGLSTDTQYF. As DNA, the CDR3 is TGTGCCATCAACCAGGGTTTATCCACAGATACGCAGTATTTT. The chain combines TRBV10-3 with TRBJ2-3; TRBD1 is a possible D gene (5 bases). Germline lookup yields CDR1 ENHRY and CDR2 SYGVKD. This CDR3 is built from 14 residues. V dropped 7 bases and J dropped 2 bases, with 13 bases sitting between them.

This clone has just one count. This chain uses TRBV4-1 with TRBJ2-7; no clear D gene. V shed 0 bases and J shed 0 bases, with 3 bases lying between them. CDR1 and CDR2 from the germline V gene are MGHRA and YSYEKL. CDR3 length: 13 amino acids. The CDR3 here is CASSQEASYEQYF. The CDR3 DNA reads as TGCGCCAGCAGCCAAGAGGCCTCCTACGAGCAGTACTTC.

The chain carries TRBV9 and TRBJ2-1; 7 bases map to TRBD2. Trimming took 0 bases from V and 10 from J; bases not matched to a gene: 4. The CDR3 length is 13 residues. Germline loops: CDR1 SGDLS, CDR2 YYNGEE. As DNA, the CDR3 is TGTGCCAGCAGCGTAGGACTAGCCCCCGAGCAGTTCTTC. Encoded protein: CASSVGLAPEQFF.

This chain links TRBV3-1 (or the pseudogene TRBV3-2) with TRBJ2-7; D perhaps matches TRBD1 (6 bases). The CDR3 is 16 residues long. Per the germline V gene, CDR1 is LGHDT and CDR2 is YNNKEL (reference sequence). V shed 0 bases and J shed 0 bases, with 12 bases lying between them. The CDR3 loop is CASSQDSWGLSYEQYF. The CDR3 coding sequence is TGTGCCAGCAGCCAAGACTCGTGGGGGCTCTCCTACGAGCAGTACTTC.